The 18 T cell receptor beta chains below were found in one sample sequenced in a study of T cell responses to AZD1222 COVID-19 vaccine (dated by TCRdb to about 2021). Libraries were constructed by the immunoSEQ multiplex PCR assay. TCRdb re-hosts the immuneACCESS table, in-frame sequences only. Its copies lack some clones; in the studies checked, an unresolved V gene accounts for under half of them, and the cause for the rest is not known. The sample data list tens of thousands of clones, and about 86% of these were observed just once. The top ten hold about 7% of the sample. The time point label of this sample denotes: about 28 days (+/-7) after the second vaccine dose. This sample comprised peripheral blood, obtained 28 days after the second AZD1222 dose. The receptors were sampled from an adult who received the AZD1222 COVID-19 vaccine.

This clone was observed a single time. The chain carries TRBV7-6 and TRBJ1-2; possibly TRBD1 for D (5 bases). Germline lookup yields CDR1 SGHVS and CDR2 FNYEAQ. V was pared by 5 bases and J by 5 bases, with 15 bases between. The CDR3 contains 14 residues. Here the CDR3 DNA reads TGTGCCAGCAGCCCCAGGGACGATTGGTATGGCTACACCTTC. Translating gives CASSPRDDWYGYTF.

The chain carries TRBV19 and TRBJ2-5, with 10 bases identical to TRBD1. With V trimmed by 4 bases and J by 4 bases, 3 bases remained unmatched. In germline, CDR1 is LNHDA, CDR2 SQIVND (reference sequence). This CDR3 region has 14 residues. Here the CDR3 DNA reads TGTGCCAGTAGTACCAGGACAGGGGGAGAGACCCAGTACTTC. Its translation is CASSTRTGGETQYF. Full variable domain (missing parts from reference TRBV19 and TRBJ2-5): DGGITQSPKYLFRKEGQNVTLSCEQNLNHDAMYWYRQDPGQGLRLIYYSQIVNDFQKGDIAEGYSVSREKKESFPLTVTSAQKNPTAFYLCASSTRTGGETQYFGPGTRLLVL.

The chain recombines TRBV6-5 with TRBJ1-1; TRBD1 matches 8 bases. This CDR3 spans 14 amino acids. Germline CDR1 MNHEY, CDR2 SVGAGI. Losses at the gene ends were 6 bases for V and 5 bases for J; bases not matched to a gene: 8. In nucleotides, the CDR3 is TGTGCCAGCAGCCAGGACAGGGAATGGACTGAAGCTTTCTTT. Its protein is CASSQDREWTEAFF.

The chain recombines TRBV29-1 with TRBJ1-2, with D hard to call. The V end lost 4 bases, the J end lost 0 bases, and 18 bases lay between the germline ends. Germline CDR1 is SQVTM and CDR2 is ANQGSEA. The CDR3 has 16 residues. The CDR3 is CSVAAGATQSNYGYTF. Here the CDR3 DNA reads TGCAGCGTTGCGGCAGGCGCCACCCAGTCTAACTATGGCTACACCTTC.

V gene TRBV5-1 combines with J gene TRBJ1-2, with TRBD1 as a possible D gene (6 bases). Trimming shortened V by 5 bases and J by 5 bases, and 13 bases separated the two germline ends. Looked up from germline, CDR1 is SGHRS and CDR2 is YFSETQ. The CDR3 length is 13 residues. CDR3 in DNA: TGCGCCAGCAGGCCTGGGACACTATATGGCTACACCTTC. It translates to CASRPGTLYGYTF.

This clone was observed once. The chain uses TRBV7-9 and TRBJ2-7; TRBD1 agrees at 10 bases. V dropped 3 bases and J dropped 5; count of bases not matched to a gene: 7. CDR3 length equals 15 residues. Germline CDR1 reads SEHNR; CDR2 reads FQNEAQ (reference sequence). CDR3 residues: CASSFPGQGIHEQYF. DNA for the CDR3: TGTGCCAGCAGCTTTCCGGGACAGGGGATCCACGAGCAGTACTTC.

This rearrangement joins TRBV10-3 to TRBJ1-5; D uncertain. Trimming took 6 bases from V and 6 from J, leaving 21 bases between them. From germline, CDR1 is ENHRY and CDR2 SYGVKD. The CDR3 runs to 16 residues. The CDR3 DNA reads TGTGCCATCAGGTCCCCGGTCCGCGTAGGAGGTCAGCCCCAGCATTTT. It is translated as CAIRSPVRVGGQPQHF.

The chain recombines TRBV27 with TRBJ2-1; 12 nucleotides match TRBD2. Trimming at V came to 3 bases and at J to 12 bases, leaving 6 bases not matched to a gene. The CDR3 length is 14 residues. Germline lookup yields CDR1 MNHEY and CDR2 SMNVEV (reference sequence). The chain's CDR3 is CASSLTSGSIAQFF. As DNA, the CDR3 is TGTGCCAGCAGTTTGACTAGCGGGAGCATTGCGCAGTTCTTC.

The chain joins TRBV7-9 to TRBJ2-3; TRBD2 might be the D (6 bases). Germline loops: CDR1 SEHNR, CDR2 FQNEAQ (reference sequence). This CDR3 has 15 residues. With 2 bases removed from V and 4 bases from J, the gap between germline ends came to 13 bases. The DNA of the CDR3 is TGTGCCAGCAGCTTACCCCCTAGCGTCCCAGATACGCAGTATTTT. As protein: CASSLPPSVPDTQYF.

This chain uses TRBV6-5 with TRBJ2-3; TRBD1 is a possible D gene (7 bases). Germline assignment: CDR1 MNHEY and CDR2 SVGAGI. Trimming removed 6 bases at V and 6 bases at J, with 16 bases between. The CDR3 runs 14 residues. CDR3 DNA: TGTGCCAGCAGCTTTGGCAGGGGGGTCGATACGCAGTATTTT. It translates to CASSFGRGVDTQYF.

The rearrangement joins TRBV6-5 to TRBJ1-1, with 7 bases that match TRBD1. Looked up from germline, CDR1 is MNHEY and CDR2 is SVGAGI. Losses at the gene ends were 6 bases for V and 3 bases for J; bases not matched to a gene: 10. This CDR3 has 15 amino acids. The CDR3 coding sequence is TGTGCCAGCAGATATACCGGGACAGTCCACACTGAAGCTTTCTTT. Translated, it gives CASRYTGTVHTEAFF.

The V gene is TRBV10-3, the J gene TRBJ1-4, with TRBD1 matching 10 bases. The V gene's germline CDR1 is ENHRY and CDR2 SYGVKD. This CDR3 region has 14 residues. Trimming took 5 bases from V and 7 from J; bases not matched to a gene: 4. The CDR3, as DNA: TGTGCCATCAGTCCGGGACAGGGGATTGAAAAACTGTTTTTT. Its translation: CAISPGQGIEKLFF.

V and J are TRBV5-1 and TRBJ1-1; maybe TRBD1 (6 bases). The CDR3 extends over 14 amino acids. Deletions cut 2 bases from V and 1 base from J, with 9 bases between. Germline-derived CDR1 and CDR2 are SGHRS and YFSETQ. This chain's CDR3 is CASSFGGANTEAFF. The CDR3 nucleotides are TGCGCCAGCAGCTTCGGGGGGGCGAACACTGAAGCTTTCTTT.

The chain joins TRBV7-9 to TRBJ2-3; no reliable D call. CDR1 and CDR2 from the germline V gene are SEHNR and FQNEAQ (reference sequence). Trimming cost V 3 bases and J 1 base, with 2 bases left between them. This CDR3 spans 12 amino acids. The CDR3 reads CASSFGTDTQYF. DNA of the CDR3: TGTGCCAGCAGCTTCGGCACAGATACGCAGTATTTT.

The CDR3 here is CASDEGFNTEAFF. For the CDR3, the DNA is TGTGCCAGCGACGAGGGGTTTAACACTGAAGCTTTCTTT. This chain uses TRBV10-3 with TRBJ1-1; possibly TRBD1 for D (5 bases). The CDR3 spans 13 residues. V lost 10 bases and J 2 bases, leaving 14 bases between the germline ends. The germline V gene has CDR1 ENHRY and CDR2 SYGVKD.

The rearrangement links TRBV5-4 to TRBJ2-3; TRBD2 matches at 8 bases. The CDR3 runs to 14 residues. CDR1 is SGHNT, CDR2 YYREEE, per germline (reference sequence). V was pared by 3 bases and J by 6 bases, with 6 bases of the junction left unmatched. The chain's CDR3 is CASSYGLALDTQYF. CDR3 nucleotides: TGTGCCAGCAGCTATGGACTAGCTCTCGATACGCAGTATTTT.

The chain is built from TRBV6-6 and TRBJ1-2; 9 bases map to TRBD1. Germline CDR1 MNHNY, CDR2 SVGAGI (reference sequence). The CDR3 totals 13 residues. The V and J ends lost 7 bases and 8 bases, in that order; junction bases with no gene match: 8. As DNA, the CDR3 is TGTGCCAGCATCCCCGGGACAGGGATGGGCTACACCTTC. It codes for CASIPGTGMGYTF.

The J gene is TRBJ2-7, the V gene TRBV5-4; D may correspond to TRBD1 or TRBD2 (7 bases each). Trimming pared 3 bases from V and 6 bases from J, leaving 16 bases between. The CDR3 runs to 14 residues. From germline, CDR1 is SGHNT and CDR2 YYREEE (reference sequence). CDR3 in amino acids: CASSSQGGRSEQYF. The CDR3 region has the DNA TGTGCCAGCAGCTCCCAGGGGGGGCGTAGCGAGCAGTACTTC.